This entry lists 19 T cell receptor beta chains sequenced from one sample in a study of blood T cell repertoires in COVID-19. TCRdb keeps only in-frame clones here, not all; method: immunoSEQ multiplex PCR. The sample has about 54,000 clones, approximately 88% seen once; the top ten hold 3.5%. Sequenced material: peripheral blood. The receptors here all came from a human donor in a cohort sampled during active COVID-19.

J is TRBJ2-1 and V is TRBV3-1 (or the pseudogene TRBV3-2); no clear D. This CDR3 region has 15 residues. V was pared by 0 bases and J by 8 bases, with 14 bases between. The germline V gene has CDR1 LGHDT and CDR2 YNNKEL (reference sequence). The CDR3 DNA reads as TGTGCCAGCAGCCAAGACGACCCTCGGGTCGATGAGCAGTTCTTC. This translates into CASSQDDPRVDEQFF.

The chain recombines TRBV5-1 with TRBJ2-1; the match to TRBD2 covers 7 bases. Germline values: CDR1 SGHRS, CDR2 YFSETQ. This CDR3 has 15 amino acids. Trimming at V came to 0 bases and at J to 7 bases, leaving 7 bases not matched to a gene. CDR3 bases: TGCGCCAGCAGCTTGGCCTCGGGAGGACTAAATGAGCAGTTCTTC. Protein product: CASSLASGGLNEQFF.

This clone was picked up one time. Other DNA variants within this sample encode the same CDR3. The rearrangement joins TRBV5-1 to TRBJ2-7; TRBD1 agrees at 7 bases. Germline lookup yields CDR1 SGHRS and CDR2 YFSETQ. Trimming took 0 bases from V and 1 from J; bases not matched to a gene: 1. The CDR3 sequence is 14 residues long. CDR3 DNA sequence: TGCGCCAGCAGCTTGGGACAGGGATCCTACGAGCAGTACTTC. Its translation is CASSLGQGSYEQYF.

This clone showed up just a few times. The V gene is TRBV7-3, the J gene TRBJ1-2; D unresolved. Germline CDR1 is SGHTA and CDR2 is FQGTGA. With 0 bases removed from V and 4 bases from J, the gap between germline ends came to 6 bases. CDR3 length: 13 amino acids. CDR3 residues: CASSLTASYGYTF. The CDR3 DNA follows: TGTGCCAGCAGCTTAACGGCCTCCTATGGCTACACCTTC. The full variable domain, its missing parts supplied by reference TRBV7-3 and TRBJ1-2, is GAGVSQTPSNKVTEKGKYVELRCDPISGHTALYWYRQSLGQGPEFLIYFQGTGAADDSGLPNDRFFAVRPEGSVSTLKIQRTERGDSAVYLCASSLTASYGYTFGSGTRLTVV.

The V and J genes are TRBV6-1 and TRBJ1-2, with TRBD1 identical over 8 bases. V was pared by 2 bases and J by 8 bases, with 10 bases of the junction left unmatched. CDR1 and CDR2 from the germline V gene are MNHNS and SASEGT. There are 15 residues in the CDR3. The CDR3 here is CASSEFEVRGLGYTF. CDR3 nucleotides: TGTGCCAGCAGTGAATTTGAGGTCAGGGGGCTAGGCTACACCTTC.

The table lists this clone with a few counts. The chain links TRBV5-5 to TRBJ2-7, with 10 bases lining up with TRBD2. The CDR3 consists of 16 residues. Per the germline V gene, CDR1 is SGHKS and CDR2 is YYEKEE (reference sequence). The junction had 10 bases not matched to a gene; V was cut back by 4 bases and J by 3 bases. The CDR3 DNA sequence: TGTGCCAGCAGCCTACGGCAAGCGGGAGGGGTCTACGAGCAGTACTTC. Translated: CASSLRQAGGVYEQYF.

This chain connects TRBV20-1 to TRBJ1-1, with a weak D call TRBD1 (5 bases). The germline CDR1 and CDR2 sequences are DFQATT and SNEGSKA (reference sequence). This CDR3 has 16 residues. V lost 3 bases, J lost 0 bases, and 17 bases lay in between. Here the CDR3 reads CSASTPGGWMNTEAFF. The CDR3 coding sequence is TGCAGTGCTAGTACACCCGGGGGATGGATGAACACTGAAGCTTTCTTT.

The gene calls are TRBV7-8 and TRBJ2-7; 7 nucleotides align to TRBD2. Germline V lookup: CDR1 SGHVS, CDR2 FQNEAQ. V was clipped by 10 bases and J by 3 bases; unmatched bases: 9. The CDR3 covers 13 residues. CDR3 nucleotide sequence: TGTGCCACCGGGGGAGGGCTAGACTACGAGCAGTACTTC. It encodes CATGGGLDYEQYF.

The CDR3 region is CASSPYDSRRAKNIQYF. CDR3 DNA: TGTGCCAGTAGCCCATATGACTCACGACGGGCCAAAAACATTCAGTACTTC. The J gene is TRBJ2-4, the V gene TRBV19; D uncertain. Trimming removed 6 bases from V and 1 base from J, with 19 bases in between. Germline CDR1 and CDR2: LNHDA and SQIVND (reference sequence). The CDR3 totals 17 residues.

V gene TRBV2 combines with J gene TRBJ2-3; 11 nucleotides agree with TRBD2. The V gene's germline CDR1 is SNHLY and CDR2 FYNNEI. With V trimmed by 6 bases and J by 6 bases, 8 bases remained unmatched. The CDR3 has 15 amino acids. DNA of the CDR3: TGTGCCAGCAGGGCTCTAGCGGGAGGTGGGGATACGCAGTATTTT. Its protein product is CASRALAGGGDTQYF.

The rearrangement joins TRBV15 to TRBJ1-4; 7 bases are a match to TRBD1. The trim removed 2 bases at V and 5 bases at J, leaving 8 bases unmatched. Germline CDR1 reads LNHNV; CDR2 reads YYDKDF (reference sequence). This CDR3 region has 16 residues. CDR3 residues: CATSRLQGTRNEKLFF. In nucleotides, the CDR3 is TGTGCCACCAGCAGACTACAGGGGACTAGGAATGAAAAACTGTTTTTT.

V gene TRBV27 combines with J gene TRBJ1-6; a weak D match, TRBD1 (5 bases). There are 14 residues in the CDR3. Germline V CDR1 and CDR2: MNHEY, SMNVEV (reference sequence). The ends were cut back, 4 bases at V and 10 bases at J, with 14 bases in the middle. The CDR3 here is CASSSAGLVSPLHF. Written as DNA, the CDR3 is TGTGCCAGCAGTTCGGCAGGGTTGGTGTCACCCCTCCACTTT.

The chain is built from TRBV5-4 and TRBJ2-7; 8 bases are shared with TRBD2. The CDR3 consists of 15 residues. Losses at the gene ends were 0 bases for V and 7 bases for J; bases not matched to a gene: 9. Germline CDR1 reads SGHNT; CDR2 reads YYREEE (reference sequence). CDR3 region: CASSLDQGLAGEQYF. Here the CDR3 DNA reads TGTGCCAGCAGCTTGGACCAAGGACTAGCTGGGGAGCAGTACTTC. The whole variable domain, remainder taken from reference TRBV5-4 and TRBJ2-7, is ETGVTQSPTHLIKTRGQQVTLRCSSQSGHNTVSWYQQALGQGPQFIFQYYREEENGRGNFPPRFSGLQFPNYSSELNVNALELDDSALYLCASSLDQGLAGEQYFGPGTRLTVT.

This sequence joins TRBV29-1 and TRBJ2-3; 8 positions match TRBD1. Germline-derived CDR1 and CDR2 are SQVTM and ANQGSEA. V was pared by 7 bases and J by 4 bases, with 4 bases of the junction left unmatched. This CDR3 spans 12 amino acids. The CDR3 reads CSGGQAPDTQYF. As DNA, the CDR3 is TGCAGCGGGGGACAGGCCCCAGATACGCAGTATTTT.

The chain has TRBV4-2 and TRBJ2-7, with a weak D call TRBD1 (6 bases). This CDR3 contains 15 residues. V gave up 4 bases and J gave up 3 bases, with 16 bases separating them. The V gene's germline CDR1 is LGHNA and CDR2 YNFKEQ. The CDR3 DNA reads TGTGCCAGCAGCCGAGACGGACAGTTTGTCTACGAGCAGTACTTC. It translates to CASSRDGQFVYEQYF.

The V and J genes are TRBV25-1 and TRBJ1-1; no clear D gene. Germline loops: CDR1 MGHDK, CDR2 SYGVNS. This CDR3 region has 13 residues. V was pared by 2 bases and J by 2 bases, with 6 bases between. The CDR3 DNA sequence: TGTGCCAGCAGTGAAGAGTATAACACTGAAGCTTTCTTT. This sequence encodes CASSEEYNTEAFF.

The V gene is TRBV27, the J gene TRBJ2-7; possibly TRBD1 for D (5 bases). Germline values: CDR1 MNHEY, CDR2 SMNVEV (reference sequence). The CDR3 is 17 amino acids. Trimming pared 2 bases from V and 4 bases from J, leaving 21 bases between. The CDR3 reads CASSLRALYRQSYEQYF. The CDR3 nucleotides read TGTGCCAGCAGTTTAAGAGCGCTCTACAGGCAGTCGTACGAGCAGTACTTC.

V usage is TRBV5-4 and J usage is TRBJ2-5; D gene uncertain. Between the trimmed V and J ends, which lost 6 bases and 1 base, there was a span of 4 bases. Germline loops: CDR1 SGHNT, CDR2 YYREEE (reference sequence). CDR3 length: 11 amino acids. Written as DNA, the CDR3 is TGTGCCAGCACATTCCAAGAGACCCAGTACTTC. Amino acid sequence: CASTFQETQYF.

The J gene is TRBJ1-2, the V gene TRBV2; TRBD1 matches at 7 bases. After removal of 1 base from V and 8 bases from J, the junction contained 4 bases not matched to a gene. The CDR3 length is 13 residues. Germline values: CDR1 SNHLY, CDR2 FYNNEI. The CDR3 bases are TGTGCCAGCAGTGAAGTGCAGGGGGGCGGCTACACCTTC. Amino acid sequence: CASSEVQGGGYTF.